These 3 T cell receptor beta chains were sequenced from one sample in a study of T-cell reconstitution after alpha-beta-depleted transplantation in children. A library of TCRbeta sequences, prepared with unique molecular identifiers, was generated. TCRdb re-derived calls from the PCR reads in MiXCR, one entry per CDR3 protein. Among about 400,000 distinct CDR3 sequences listed, around 15% were seen once. Sequenced here: PBMCs, mostly from graft donor cells, sampled 360 days after TCRalphabeta/CD19-depleted stem cell transplant. The receptors shown here come from a boy in the first two years of life who had a stem cell transplant for Wiskott-Aldrich syndrome, so the T cells may come from the graft donor.

The sample holds a few counts of this clonotype. The chain is built from TRBV5-6 and TRBJ2-2; the D is unclear. Germline lookup yields CDR1 SGHDT and CDR2 YYEEEE. Trimming removed 0 bases from V and 6 bases from J, with 18 bases in between. This CDR3 spans 17 amino acids. This CDR3 is CASSLAVGPARAGELFF. DNA for the CDR3: TGTGCCAGCAGCTTGGCCGTAGGCCCCGCCCGCGCCGGGGAGCTGTTTTTT.

The chain couples TRBV29-1 to TRBJ2-2, with 12 bases aligning to TRBD2. In germline, CDR1 is SQVTM, CDR2 ANQGSEA. The CDR3 has 15 amino acids. V dropped 4 bases and J dropped 5; count of bases not matched to a gene: 5. The CDR3 sequence: CSVGVGTSGTGELFF. The CDR3 DNA reads as TGCAGCGTTGGAGTTGGGACTAGCGGGACCGGGGAGCTGTTTTTT.

This clonotype has more than one count but fewer than ten. The rearrangement joins TRBV12-3 or TRBV12-4 to TRBJ2-3; 9 nucleotides line up with TRBD2. CDR3 size: 17 residues. V lost 3 bases to trimming and J lost 0 bases; unmatched junction nucleotides: 7. The CDR3 reads CASSFLAGALSTDTQYF. For the CDR3, the DNA is TGTGCCAGCAGTTTTTTAGCGGGAGCTCTCAGCACAGATACGCAGTATTTT.